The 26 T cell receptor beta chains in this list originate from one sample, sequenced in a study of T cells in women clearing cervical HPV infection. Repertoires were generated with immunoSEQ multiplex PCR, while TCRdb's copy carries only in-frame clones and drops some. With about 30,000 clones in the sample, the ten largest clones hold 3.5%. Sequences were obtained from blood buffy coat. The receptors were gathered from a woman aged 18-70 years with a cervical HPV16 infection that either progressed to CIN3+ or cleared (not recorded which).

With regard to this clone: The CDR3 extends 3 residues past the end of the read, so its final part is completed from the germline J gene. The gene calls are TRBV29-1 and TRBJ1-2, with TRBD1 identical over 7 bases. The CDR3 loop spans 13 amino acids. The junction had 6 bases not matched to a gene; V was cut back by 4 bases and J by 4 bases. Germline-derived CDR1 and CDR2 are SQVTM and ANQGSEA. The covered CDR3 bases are TGCAGCGTTGGAGGGGGCGCAGGCTATGGC. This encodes CSVGGGAGYG. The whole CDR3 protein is CSVGGGAGYGYTF.

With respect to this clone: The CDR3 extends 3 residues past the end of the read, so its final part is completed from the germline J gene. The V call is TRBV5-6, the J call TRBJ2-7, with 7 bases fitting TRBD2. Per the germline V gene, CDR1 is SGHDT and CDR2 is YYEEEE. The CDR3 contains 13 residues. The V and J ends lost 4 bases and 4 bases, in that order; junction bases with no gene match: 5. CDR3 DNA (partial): TGTGCCAGCAGCGGGGGGGTAGGATACGAG. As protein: CASSGGVGYE. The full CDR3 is CASSGGVGYEQYF.

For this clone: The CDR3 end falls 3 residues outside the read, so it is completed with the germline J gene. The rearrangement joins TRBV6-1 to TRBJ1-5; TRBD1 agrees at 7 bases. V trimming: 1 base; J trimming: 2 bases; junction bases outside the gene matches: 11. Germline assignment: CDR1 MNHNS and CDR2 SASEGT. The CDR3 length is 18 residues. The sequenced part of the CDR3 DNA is TGTGCCAGCAGTGAAGGGGAGGGGGCGACTTCTCGCAATCAGCCC. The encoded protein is CASSEGEGATSRNQP. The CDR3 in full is CASSEGEGATSRNQPQHF.

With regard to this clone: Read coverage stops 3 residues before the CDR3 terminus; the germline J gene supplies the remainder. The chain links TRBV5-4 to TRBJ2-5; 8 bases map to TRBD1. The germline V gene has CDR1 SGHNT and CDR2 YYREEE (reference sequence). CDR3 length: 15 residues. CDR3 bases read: TGTGCCAGCAGCAACTCCGGGACAGGAACCTTAACC. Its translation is CASSNSGTGTLT. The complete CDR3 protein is CASSNSGTGTLTQYF.

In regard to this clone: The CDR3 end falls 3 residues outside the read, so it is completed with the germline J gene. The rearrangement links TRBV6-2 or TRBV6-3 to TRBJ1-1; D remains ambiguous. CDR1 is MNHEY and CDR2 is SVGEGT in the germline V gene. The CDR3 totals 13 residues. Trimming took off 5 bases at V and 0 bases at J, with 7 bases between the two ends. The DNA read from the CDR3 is TGTGCCAGCAGTGTGCGGGTGAACACTGAA. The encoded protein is CASSVRVNTE. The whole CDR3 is CASSVRVNTEAFF.

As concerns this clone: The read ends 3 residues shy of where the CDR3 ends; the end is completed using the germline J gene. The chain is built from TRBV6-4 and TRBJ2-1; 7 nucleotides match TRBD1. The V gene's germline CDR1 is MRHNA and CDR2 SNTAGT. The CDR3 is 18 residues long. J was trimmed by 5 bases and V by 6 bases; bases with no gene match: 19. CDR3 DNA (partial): TGTGCCAGCAGCGACAACAGGGGACATCTCCGATCCAACAATGAG. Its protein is CASSDNRGHLRSNNE. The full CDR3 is CASSDNRGHLRSNNEQFF.

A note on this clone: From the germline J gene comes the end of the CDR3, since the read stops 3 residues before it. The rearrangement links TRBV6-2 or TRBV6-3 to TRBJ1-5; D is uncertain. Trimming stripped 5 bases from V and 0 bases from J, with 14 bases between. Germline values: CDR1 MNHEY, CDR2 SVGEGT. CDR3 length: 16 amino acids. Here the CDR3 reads CASSRTFGDSNQPQHF. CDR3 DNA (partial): TGTGCCAGCAGTAGGACCTTCGGGGATAGCAATCAGCCC.

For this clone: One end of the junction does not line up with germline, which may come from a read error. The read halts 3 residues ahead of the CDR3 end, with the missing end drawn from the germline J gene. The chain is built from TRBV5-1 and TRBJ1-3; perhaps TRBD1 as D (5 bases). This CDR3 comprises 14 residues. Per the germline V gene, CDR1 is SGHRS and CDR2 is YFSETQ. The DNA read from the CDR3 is TGCGCCAGCAGCCTCGAAGGGAGGGCGGACACT. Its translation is CASSLEGRADT. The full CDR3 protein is CASSLEGRADTIYF. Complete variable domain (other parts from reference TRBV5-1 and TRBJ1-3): KAGVTQTPRYLIKTRGQQVTLSCSPISGHRSVSWYQQTPGQGLQFLFEYFSETQRNKGNFPGRFSGRQFSNSRSEMNVSTLELGDSALYLCASSLEGRADTIYFGEGSWLTVV.

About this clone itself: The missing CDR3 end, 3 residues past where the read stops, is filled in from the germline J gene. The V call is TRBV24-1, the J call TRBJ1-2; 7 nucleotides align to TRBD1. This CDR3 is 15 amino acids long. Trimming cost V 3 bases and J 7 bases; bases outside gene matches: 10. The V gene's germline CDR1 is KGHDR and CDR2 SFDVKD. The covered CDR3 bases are TGTGCCACCAGTGATGGGACAGAGGGGGCGGCTGGC. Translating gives CATSDGTEGAAG. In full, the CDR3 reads CATSDGTEGAAGYTF.

The sequenced CDR3 bases are TGCAGTGCTAGAGAGGCAGGGTCGCCAGATACG. It yields the protein CSAREAGSPDT. The whole CDR3 is CSAREAGSPDTQYF. The chain carries TRBV20-1 and TRBJ2-3, with a tentative D call TRBD1 (5 bases). The read comes to an end 3 residues before the CDR3 does, leaving the germline J gene to fill in the end. This CDR3 region has 14 residues. Germline-derived CDR1 and CDR2 are DFQATT and SNEGSKA (reference sequence). V lost 0 bases and J lost 4, with 11 bases in between.

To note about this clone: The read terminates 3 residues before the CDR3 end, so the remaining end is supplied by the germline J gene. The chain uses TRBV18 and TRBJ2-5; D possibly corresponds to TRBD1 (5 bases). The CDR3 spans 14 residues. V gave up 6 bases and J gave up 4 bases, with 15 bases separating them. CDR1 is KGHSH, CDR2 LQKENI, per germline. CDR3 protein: CASSPGQGAETQYF. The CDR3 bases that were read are TGTGCCAGCTCCCCGGGCCAGGGCGCAGAGACC.

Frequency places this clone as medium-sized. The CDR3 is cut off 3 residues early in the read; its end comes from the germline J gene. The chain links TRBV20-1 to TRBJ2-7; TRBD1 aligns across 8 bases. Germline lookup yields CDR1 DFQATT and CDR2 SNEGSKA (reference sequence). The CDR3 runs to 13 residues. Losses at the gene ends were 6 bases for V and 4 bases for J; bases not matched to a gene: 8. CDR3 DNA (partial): TGCAGTGCCAGGGGACAGGAGGATTACGAG. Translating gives CSARGQEDYE. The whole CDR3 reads CSARGQEDYEQYF.

CDR3 in amino acids: CSASSFGLAGGNQETQYF. CDR3 DNA (partial): TGCAGTGCTAGTAGTTTTGGGCTAGCGGGAGGGAACCAAGAGACC. V gene TRBV20-1 combines with J gene TRBJ2-5; 12 positions agree with TRBD2. The DNA ends 3 residues before the CDR3 does, and the rest of the CDR3 is filled in from the germline J gene. The CDR3 extends over 18 amino acids. The J segment lost 0 bases and the V segment lost 3 bases, leaving 11 bases of the junction unmatched. Looked up from germline, CDR1 is DFQATT and CDR2 is SNEGSKA (reference sequence).

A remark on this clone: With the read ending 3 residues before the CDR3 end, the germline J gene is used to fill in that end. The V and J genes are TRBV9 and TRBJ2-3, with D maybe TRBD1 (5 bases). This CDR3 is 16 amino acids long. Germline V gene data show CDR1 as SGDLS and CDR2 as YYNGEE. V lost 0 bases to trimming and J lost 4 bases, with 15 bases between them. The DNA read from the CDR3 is TGTGCCAGCAGCGTAGCAGCGCGACAGTCCGCAGATACG. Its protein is CASSVAARQSADT. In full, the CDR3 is CASSVAARQSADTQYF.

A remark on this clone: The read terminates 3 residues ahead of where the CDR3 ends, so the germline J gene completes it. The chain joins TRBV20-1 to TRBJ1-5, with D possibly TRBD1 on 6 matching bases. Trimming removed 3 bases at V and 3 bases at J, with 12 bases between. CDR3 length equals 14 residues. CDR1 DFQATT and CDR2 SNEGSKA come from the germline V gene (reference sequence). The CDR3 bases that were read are TGCAGTGCTAGTTCGGCAGGGGACAATCAGCCC. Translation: CSASSAGDNQP. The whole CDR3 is CSASSAGDNQPQHF.

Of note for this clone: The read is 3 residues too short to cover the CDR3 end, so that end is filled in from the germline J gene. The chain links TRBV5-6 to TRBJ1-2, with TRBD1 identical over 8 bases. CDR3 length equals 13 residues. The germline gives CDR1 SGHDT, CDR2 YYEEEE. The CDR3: CASSRQGAGGYTF. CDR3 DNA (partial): TGTGCCAGCAGCAGGCAGGGGGCAGGGGGC.

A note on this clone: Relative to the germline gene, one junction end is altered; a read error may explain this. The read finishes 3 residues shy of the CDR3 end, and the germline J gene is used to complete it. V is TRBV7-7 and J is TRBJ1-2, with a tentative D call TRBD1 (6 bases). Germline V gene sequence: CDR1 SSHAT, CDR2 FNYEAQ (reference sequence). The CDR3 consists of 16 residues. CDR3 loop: CASSLAPGVGTDTYTF. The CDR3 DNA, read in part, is TGTGCTAGCAGCTTAGCCCCAGGGGTCGGCACAGATACC.

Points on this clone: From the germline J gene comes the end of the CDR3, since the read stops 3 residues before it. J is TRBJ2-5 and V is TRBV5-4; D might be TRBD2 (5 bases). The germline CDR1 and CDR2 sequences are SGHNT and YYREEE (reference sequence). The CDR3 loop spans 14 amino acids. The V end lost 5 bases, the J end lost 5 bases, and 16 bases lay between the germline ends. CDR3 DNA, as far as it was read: TGTGCCAGCAGTAGCTTTGGTAGCGATGAGACC. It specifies CASSSFGSDET. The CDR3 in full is CASSSFGSDETQYF.

CDR3 region: CASSVGGSTEAFF. The CDR3 DNA, read in part, is TGTGCCAGCAGTGTTGGGGGGAGCACTGAA. The chain joins TRBV2 to TRBJ1-1; possible D gene TRBD1, 5 bases. Coverage ceases 3 residues before the CDR3 finishes, and the germline J gene fills in the end. Germline V gene sequence: CDR1 SNHLY, CDR2 FYNNEI. There are 13 residues in the CDR3. V was shortened by 4 bases and J by 4 bases, with 10 bases between the two germline ends. Filled out from reference TRBV2 and TRBJ1-1, the complete variable domain reads EPEVTQTPSHQVTQMGQEVILRCVPISNHLYFYWYRQILGQKVEFLVSFYNNEISEKSEIFDDQFSVERPDGSNFTLKIRSTKLEDSAMYFCASSVGGSTEAFFGQGTRLTVV.

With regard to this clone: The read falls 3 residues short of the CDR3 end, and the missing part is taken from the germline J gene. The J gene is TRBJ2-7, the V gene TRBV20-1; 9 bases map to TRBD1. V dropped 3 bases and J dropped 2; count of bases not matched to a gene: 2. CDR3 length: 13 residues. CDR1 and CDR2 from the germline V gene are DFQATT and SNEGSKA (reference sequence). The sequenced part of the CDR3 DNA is TGCAGTGCTAGGACAGGGGGGACCTACGAG. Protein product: CSARTGGTYE. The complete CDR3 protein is CSARTGGTYEQYF.

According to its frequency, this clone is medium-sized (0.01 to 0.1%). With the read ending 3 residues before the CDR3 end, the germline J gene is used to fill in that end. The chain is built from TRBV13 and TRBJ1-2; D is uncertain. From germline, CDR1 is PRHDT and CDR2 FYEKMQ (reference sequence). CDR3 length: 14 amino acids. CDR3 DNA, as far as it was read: TGTGCCAGCAGCTTGGCGGGAGGGCCGAGTGAC. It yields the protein CASSLAGGPSD. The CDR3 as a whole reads CASSLAGGPSDYTF. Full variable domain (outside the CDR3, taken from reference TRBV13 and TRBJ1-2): AAGVIQSPRHLIKEKRETATLKCYPIPRHDTVYWYQQGPGQDPQFLISFYEKMQSDKGSIPDRFSAQQFSDYHSELNMSSLELGDSALYFCASSLAGGPSDYTFGSGTRLTVV.

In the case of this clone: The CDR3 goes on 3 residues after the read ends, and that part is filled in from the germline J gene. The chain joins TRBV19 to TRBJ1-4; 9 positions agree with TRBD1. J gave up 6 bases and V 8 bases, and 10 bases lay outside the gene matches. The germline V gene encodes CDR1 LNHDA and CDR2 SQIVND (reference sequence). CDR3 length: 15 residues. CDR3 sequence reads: CASSPGQGSYEKLFF. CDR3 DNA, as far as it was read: TGTGCCAGTTCCCCCGGACAGGGGTCTTATGAAAAA.

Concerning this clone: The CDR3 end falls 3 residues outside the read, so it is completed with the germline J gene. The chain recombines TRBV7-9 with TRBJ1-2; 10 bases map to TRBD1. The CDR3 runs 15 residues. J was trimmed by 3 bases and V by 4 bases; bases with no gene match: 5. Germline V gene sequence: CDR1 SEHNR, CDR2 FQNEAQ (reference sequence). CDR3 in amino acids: CASSYAGTGDYGYTF. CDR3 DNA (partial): TGTGCCAGCAGCTATGCCGGGACAGGGGACTATGGC.

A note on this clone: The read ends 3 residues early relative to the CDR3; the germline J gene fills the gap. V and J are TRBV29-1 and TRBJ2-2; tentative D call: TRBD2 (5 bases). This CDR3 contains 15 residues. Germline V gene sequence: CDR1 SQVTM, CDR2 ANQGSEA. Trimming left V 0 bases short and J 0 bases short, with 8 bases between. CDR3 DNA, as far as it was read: TGCAGCGTTGAAGATCAGACTACGAACACCGGGGAG. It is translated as CSVEDQTTNTGE. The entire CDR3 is CSVEDQTTNTGELFF.

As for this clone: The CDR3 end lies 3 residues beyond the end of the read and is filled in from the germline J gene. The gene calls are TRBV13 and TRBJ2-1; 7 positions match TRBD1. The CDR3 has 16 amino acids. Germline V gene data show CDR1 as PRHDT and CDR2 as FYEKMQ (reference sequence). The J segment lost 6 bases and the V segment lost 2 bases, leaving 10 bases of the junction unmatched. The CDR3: CASSLRGPGRGNEQFF. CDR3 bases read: TGTGCCAGCAGCTTAAGGGGGCCGGGTAGGGGCAATGAG.

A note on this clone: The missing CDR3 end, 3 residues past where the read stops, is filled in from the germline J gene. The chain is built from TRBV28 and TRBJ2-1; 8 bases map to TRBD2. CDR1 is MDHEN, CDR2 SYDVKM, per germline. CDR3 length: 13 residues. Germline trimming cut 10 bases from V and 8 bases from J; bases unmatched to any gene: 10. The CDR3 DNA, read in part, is TGTGCCACGAGCGGGAGTTCGCCAGATGAG. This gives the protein CATSGSSPDE. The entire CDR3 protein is CATSGSSPDEQFF. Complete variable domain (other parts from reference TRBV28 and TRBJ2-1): DVKVTQSSRYLVKRTGEKVFLECVQDMDHENMFWYRQDPGLGLRLIYFSYDVKMKEKGDIPEGYSVSREKKERFSLILESASTNQTSMYLCATSGSSPDEQFFGPGTRLTVL.